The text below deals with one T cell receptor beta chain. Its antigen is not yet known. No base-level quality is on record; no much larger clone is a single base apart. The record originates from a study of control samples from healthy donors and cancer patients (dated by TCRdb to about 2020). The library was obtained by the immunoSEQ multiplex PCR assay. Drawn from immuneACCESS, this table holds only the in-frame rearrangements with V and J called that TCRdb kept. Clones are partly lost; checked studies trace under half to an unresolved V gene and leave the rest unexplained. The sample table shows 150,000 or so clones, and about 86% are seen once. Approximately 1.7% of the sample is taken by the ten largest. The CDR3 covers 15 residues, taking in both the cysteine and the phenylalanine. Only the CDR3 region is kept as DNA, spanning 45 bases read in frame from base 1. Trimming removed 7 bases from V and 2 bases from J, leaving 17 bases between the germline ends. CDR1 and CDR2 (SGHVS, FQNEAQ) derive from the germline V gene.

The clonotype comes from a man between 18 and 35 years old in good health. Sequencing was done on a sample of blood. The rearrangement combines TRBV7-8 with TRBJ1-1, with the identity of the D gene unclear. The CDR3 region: CASNRLGSLNTEAFF. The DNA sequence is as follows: TGTGCCAGCAATCGGTTGGGGTCCCTCAACACTGAAGCTTTCTTT.